What follows is one T cell receptor (beta chain) and its context. Its antigen is not identified. This record comes from a study of OX40 agonist ivuxolimab in advanced cancers. Turning to the study itself: An agonistic human IgG2 monoclonal antibody against OX40 (CD134) was given.

Germline CDR1 and CDR2: LNHDA and SQIVND (reference sequence). The CDR3 is 15 residues long. V was pared by 6 bases and J by 3 bases, with 14 bases between. TCRdb keeps only in-frame clones here, not all; method: immunoSEQ multiplex PCR. The data show over 65,000 clones, about four fifths seen once. Baseline was the first blood sampling point, followed by cycle 4 day 1 and cycle 7 day 1. Study-wide results and limits: Relative to CD4+ cells, CD8+ T cells on average had more expanded clones.

The sequence was collected from an adult with an advanced solid tumor such as melanoma, head and neck, liver or kidney cancer. The V gene is TRBV19, the J gene TRBJ1-4, with a possible D match to TRBD1 (5 bases). Sequencing was performed on CD4+ or CD8+ T cells sorted from blood, taken in a trial of the OX40 agonist ivuxolimab. The CDR3 sequence is CASSLLRGANEKLFF. The CDR3 region has the DNA TGTGCCAGTAGCCTCCTGAGGGGCGCTAATGAAAAACTGTTTTTT.